These 11 T cell receptor beta chains originate from one sample sequenced in a study of T cells in Graves' hyperthyroidism and ophthalmopathy. Template material for amplifying TCR beta CDR3 regions consisted of RNA transcripts. The HTBI set primed first-round TCR CDR3 RT-PCR. TCRdb re-called the multiplex PCR reads with MiXCR, one entry per CDR3 protein. This repertoire shows a few hundred thousand distinct CDR3 sequences, 35% to 55% found once; its top ten account for roughly 8.2%. The sequencing input was peripheral blood or thyroid tissue (not recorded which). Receptor source: a woman between 18 and 30 years old with Graves' hyperthyroidism.

DNA for the CDR3: TGTGCCATCAGCGGTTGGGGGCAGTACTTC. Encoded protein: CAISGWGQYF. V gene TRBV10-3 combines with J gene TRBJ2-7; no firm D call. Germline CDR1 reads ENHRY; CDR2 reads SYGVKD. Between the trimmed V and J ends, which lost 6 bases and 9 bases, there was a span of 9 bases. The CDR3 extends over 10 amino acids.

This clonotype occurred many times. This chain uses TRBV29-1 with TRBJ1-1; 12 positions agree with TRBD1. The CDR3 is 12 residues long. CDR1 SQVTM and CDR2 ANQGSEA come from the germline V gene. Germline trimming cut 7 bases from V and 6 bases from J; bases unmatched to any gene: 3. CDR3 residues: CSGGQGAAEAFF. CDR3 sequence (DNA): TGCAGCGGGGGACAGGGGGCGGCTGAAGCTTTCTTT.

The rearrangement links TRBV19 to TRBJ2-5; the match to TRBD1 covers 10 bases. Germline V gene lookup returns CDR1 LNHDA and CDR2 SQIVND (reference sequence). Trimming at V came to 5 bases and at J to 5 bases, leaving 8 bases not matched to a gene. This CDR3 region has 15 residues. The CDR3 reads CASSGRGTGVETQYF. In DNA form, the CDR3 reads TGTGCCAGTAGTGGGCGTGGGACAGGGGTGGAGACCCAGTACTTC.

The chain recombines TRBV7-9 with TRBJ1-1; D gene unclear. In germline, CDR1 is SEHNR, CDR2 FQNEAQ (reference sequence). The CDR3 runs to 13 residues. V was pared by 7 bases and J by 5 bases, with 14 bases between. The CDR3 protein is CASNKGPGTEAFF. The DNA of the CDR3 is TGTGCCAGCAATAAGGGCCCTGGGACTGAAGCTTTCTTT.

The CDR3 nucleotides read TGTGCCAGCAGCTTAGCTAGTACAAAAGAGACCCAGTACTTC. Amino acids: CASSLASTKETQYF. The genes are TRBV7-2 and TRBJ2-5; no reliable D call. The CDR3 has 14 residues. Germline-derived CDR1 and CDR2 are SGHTA and FQGNSA. V gave up 0 bases and J gave up 3 bases, with 8 bases separating them.

The chain employs TRBV7-2 and TRBJ1-5; TRBD1 might be the D (5 bases). In germline, CDR1 is SGHTA, CDR2 FQGNSA. The CDR3 totals 16 residues. Trimming shortened V by 4 bases and J by 1 base, and 14 bases separated the two germline ends. The DNA for the CDR3 is TGTGCCAGCAGCTCCGATCCAGGGATGAGCAATCAGCCCCAGCATTTT. It specifies CASSSDPGMSNQPQHF.

This clonotype was seen a handful of times. The J gene is TRBJ2-7, the V gene TRBV15; 11 bases line up with TRBD2. V was pared by 3 bases and J by 1 base, with 2 bases of the junction left unmatched. CDR3 size: 15 residues. Germline lookup yields CDR1 LNHNV and CDR2 YYDKDF (reference sequence). The CDR3 nucleotides read TGTGCCACCAGCAGCAGACTAGCGGGGTCCTACGAGCAGTACTTC. This sequence encodes CATSSRLAGSYEQYF. Full variable domain (outside the CDR3, taken from reference TRBV15 and TRBJ2-7): DAMVIQNPRYQVTQFGKPVTLSCSQTLNHNVMYWYQQKSSQAPKLLFHYYDKDFNNEADTPDNFQSRRPNTSFCFLDIRSPGLGDTAMYLCATSSRLAGSYEQYFGPGTRLTVT.

V gene TRBV10-3 combines with J gene TRBJ2-7; 11 nucleotides match TRBD2. Germline assignment: CDR1 ENHRY and CDR2 SYGVKD. The CDR3 loop spans 14 amino acids. V trimming: 6 bases; J trimming: 7 bases; junction bases outside the gene matches: 8. CDR3 sequence (DNA): TGTGCCATCAGATCTAGCGGGAGGAGCTATGAGCAGTACTTC. It yields the protein CAIRSSGRSYEQYF.

This clonotype was observed a few times. V usage is TRBV30 and J usage is TRBJ2-5; D gene uncertain. V was trimmed by 1 base and J by 5 bases, leaving 2 bases between them. The CDR3 extends over 10 amino acids. Germline CDR1 and CDR2: GTSNPN and SVGIG (reference sequence). CDR3 sequence: CAWSEETQYF. Here the CDR3 DNA reads TGTGCCTGGAGTGAGGAGACCCAGTACTTC.

V is TRBV7-9 and J is TRBJ1-5; possible D gene TRBD1, 6 bases. CDR1 is SEHNR and CDR2 is FQNEAQ in the germline V gene (reference sequence). The CDR3 sequence is 17 residues long. V lost 5 bases to trimming and J lost 3 bases, with 20 bases between them. The CDR3 DNA reads as TGTGCCAGCAGCCCTGTGGACAGACACATCCTCAATCAGCCCCAGCATTTT. Amino acid sequence: CASSPVDRHILNQPQHF.

This clonotype occurred a few times. CDR3 bases: TGTGCCAGCAGCTTAGTGAACTTATACGAGCAGTACTTC. Its translation is CASSLVNLYEQYF. J is TRBJ2-7 and V is TRBV7-2; D is uncertain. Germline V gives CDR1 SGHTA, CDR2 FQGNSA. The length of the CDR3 is 13 residues. V was cut by 1 base and J by 4 bases, with 8 bases left in between.